This TCR beta chain originates from a study of blood T cell repertoires in COVID-19. Whole-study context: Spain, Italy and the United States supplied samples that represented acute and convalescent COVID-19. Nucleic acid was either cDNA or gDNA, and it came from T cells, B-cell-depleted T cells, or PBMCs.

Per the study methods: Scientists estimated how many nucleated cells there were by amplifying reference gene primers. The data were produced by immunoSEQ multiplex PCR, yet TCRdb's version contains in-frame clones alone and is incomplete. The V and J calls and clone size come from that table; D and trimming were worked out from the DNA. The table shows some 200,000 clones, with over 75% occurring only once. Sample: peripheral blood. This clonotype was obtained from a woman of 80 years or more with acute or convalescent COVID-19.

The CDR3 region is CASSQRREGPEQYF. As DNA, the CDR3 is TGTGCCAGCAGCCAGCGGAGGGAGGGCCCCGAGCAGTACTTC. The rearrangement joins TRBV6-2 or TRBV6-3 to TRBJ2-7; 7 positions match TRBD2. From germline, CDR1 is MNHEY and CDR2 SVGEGT. After removal of 6 bases from V and 6 bases from J, the junction contained 11 bases not matched to a gene. The CDR3 loop spans 14 amino acids.